These 26 T cell receptor beta chains were all obtained from the same sample, sequenced in a study of OX40 agonist ivuxolimab in advanced cancers. Method: immunoSEQ multiplex PCR; TCRdb's copy keeps in-frame clones and lacks some. The sample records roughly 93,000 clones, roughly 89% being singletons. The sample consisted of CD4+ or CD8+ T cells sorted from blood, taken in a trial of the OX40 agonist ivuxolimab. Receptors were obtained from an adult with an advanced solid tumor such as melanoma, head and neck, liver or kidney cancer.

This chain links TRBV28 with TRBJ1-2; 8 positions agree with TRBD1. There are 14 residues in the CDR3. The germline V gene has CDR1 MDHEN and CDR2 SYDVKM. V lost 5 bases to trimming and J lost 11 bases; unmatched junction nucleotides: 13. CDR3 sequence reads: CASSGTGSFSLYTF. CDR3 nucleotide sequence: TGTGCCAGCAGTGGGACAGGATCCTTTTCCCTTTACACCTTC.

The chain is built from TRBV11-1 and TRBJ1-1, with a weak D call TRBD1 (6 bases). The V end was cut by 6 bases, the J end by 5 bases, with 19 bases between. The CDR3 length is 15 residues. Germline CDR1 reads SGHAT; CDR2 reads FQDESV (reference sequence). Here the CDR3 DNA reads TGTGCCAGCAGACCCAGGACAGAGGCGTCGACTGAAGCTTTCTTT. This translates into CASRPRTEASTEAFF. The whole variable domain, remainder taken from reference TRBV11-1 and TRBJ1-1, is EAEVAQSPRYKITEKSQAVAFWCDPISGHATLYWYRQILGQGPELLVQFQDESVVDDSQLPKDRFSAERLKGVDSTLKIQPAELGDSAMYLCASRPRTEASTEAFFGQGTRLTVV.

CDR3 protein: CSGGGGPGETQYF. In DNA, the CDR3 is TGCAGCGGCGGGGGAGGGCCGGGGGAGACCCAGTACTTC. The chain couples TRBV29-1 to TRBJ2-5; TRBD2 matches at 7 bases. This CDR3 region has 13 residues. Germline V gives CDR1 SQVTM, CDR2 ANQGSEA. The V and J ends lost 7 bases and 5 bases, in that order; junction bases with no gene match: 10. The full variable domain, its missing parts supplied by reference TRBV29-1 and TRBJ2-5, is SAVISQKPSRDICQRGTSLTIQCQVDSQVTMMFWYRQQPGQSLTLIATANQGSEATYESGFVIDKFPISRPNLTFSTLTVSNMSPEDSSIYLCSGGGGPGETQYFGPGTRLLVL.

The V gene is TRBV7-2, the J gene TRBJ2-7; the D is unclear. Looked up from germline, CDR1 is SGHTA and CDR2 is FQGNSA. The CDR3 is made up of 11 amino acids. The ends were cut back, 6 bases at V and 3 bases at J, with 6 bases in the middle. The CDR3 DNA reads as TGTGCCAGCAGGAACAGCTACGAGCAGTACTTC. It yields the protein CASRNSYEQYF.

V and J are TRBV27 and TRBJ1-1; D gene ambiguous. V was pared by 2 bases and J by 0 bases, with 10 bases between. CDR1 is MNHEY and CDR2 is SMNVEV in the germline V gene (reference sequence). The CDR3 consists of 15 residues. CDR3 DNA: TGTGCCAGCAGTTTAGCCCTGGATCTGAACACTGAAGCTTTCTTT. It specifies CASSLALDLNTEAFF.

This clone was observed a single time. This rearrangement joins TRBV7-2 to TRBJ2-7, with TRBD2 identical over 8 bases. V was pared by 5 bases and J by 4 bases, with 13 bases of the junction left unmatched. Looked up from germline, CDR1 is SGHTA and CDR2 is FQGNSA. The CDR3 is 16 amino acids. The CDR3 nucleotides are TGTGCCAGCAGCCCAAGGGGCCCTAGCGGGTCATACGAGCAGTACTTC. It is translated as CASSPRGPSGSYEQYF.

The rearrangement links TRBV9 to TRBJ2-3; TRBD2 agrees at 9 bases. The CDR3 extends over 16 amino acids. Trimming cost V 4 bases and J 3 bases; bases outside gene matches: 9. Germline V CDR1 and CDR2: SGDLS, YYNGEE. CDR3 sequence reads: CASSLTTSGKTDTQYF. The CDR3 DNA reads as TGTGCCAGCAGCCTCACGACTAGCGGAAAAACAGATACGCAGTATTTT.

The chain recombines TRBV2 with TRBJ1-3; 8 bases fit TRBD1. This CDR3 comprises 14 residues. CDR1 is SNHLY and CDR2 is FYNNEI in the germline V gene. J lost 2 bases, V lost 10 bases, and 7 bases had no gene match. The chain's CDR3 is CATWTGIPGNTIYF. Here the CDR3 DNA reads TGTGCCACCTGGACAGGGATACCTGGAAACACCATATATTTT.

The chain recombines TRBV30 with TRBJ2-2; the D is unclear. This CDR3 comprises 13 residues. Between the trimmed V and J ends, which lost 5 bases and 0 bases, there was a span of 7 bases. The germline V gene encodes CDR1 GTSNPN and CDR2 SVGIG (reference sequence). The CDR3 region is CAWGHANTGELFF. The CDR3 bases are TGTGCCTGGGGGCACGCGAACACCGGGGAGCTGTTTTTT.

The chain uses TRBV5-4 and TRBJ2-1, with D maybe TRBD2 (6 bases). The germline CDR1 and CDR2 sequences are SGHNT and YYREEE (reference sequence). Trimming left V 0 bases short and J 5 bases short, with 12 bases between. This CDR3 is 15 amino acids long. The CDR3 is CASSLGSGGDNEQFF. The CDR3 coding sequence is TGTGCCAGCAGCTTGGGTAGCGGAGGGGACAATGAGCAGTTCTTC.

The rearrangement links TRBV28 to TRBJ1-1; D is unresolved. Trimming took off 5 bases at V and 0 bases at J, with 16 bases between the two ends. Germline assignment: CDR1 MDHEN and CDR2 SYDVKM. This CDR3 has 16 residues. In nucleotides, the CDR3 is TGTGCCAGCAGTGGTCTTTTAAGGGAAATGAACACTGAAGCTTTCTTT. Encoded protein: CASSGLLREMNTEAFF.

The chain employs TRBV21-1 and TRBJ2-7; TRBD2 is taken as the D call from the table, unchecked against the DNA. TRBV21-1 is a documented pseudogene. This CDR3 has 16 residues. CDR3 bases: TGTGCCAGCAGCAGCCTTAGCTTCCCGAGGTCCTACGAGCAGTACTTC. Translating it yields CASSSLSFPRSYEQYF.

This chain joins TRBV5-8 and TRBJ2-3; D not certain. Germline V gene data show CDR1 as SGHTS and CDR2 as YDEGEE. The length of the CDR3 is 17 residues. With 3 bases removed from V and 8 bases from J, the gap between germline ends came to 25 bases. The CDR3 is CASSSPKTRPKDGTQYF. CDR3 DNA sequence: TGTGCCAGCAGCTCACCTAAGACAAGGCCCAAAGACGGTACGCAGTATTTT.

This sequence joins TRBV30 and TRBJ2-5; D remains ambiguous. The CDR3 length is 10 residues. Germline CDR1 and CDR2: GTSNPN and SVGIG (reference sequence). The V end lost 3 bases, the J end lost 7 bases, and 6 bases lay between the germline ends. CDR3 loop: CAWRRRTQYF. The CDR3 DNA reads as TGTGCCTGGAGAAGGAGGACCCAGTACTTC.

The rearrangement joins TRBV28 to TRBJ1-2; 7 positions match TRBD1. Losses at the gene ends were 6 bases for V and 4 bases for J; bases not matched to a gene: 5. Germline V gives CDR1 MDHEN, CDR2 SYDVKM. CDR3 length: 13 residues. The CDR3 DNA follows: TGTGCCAGCAGCCAAGGGACAGCCTATGGCTACACCTTC. The encoded protein is CASSQGTAYGYTF.

In this sample, this clone turned up once. The V call is TRBV4-1, the J call TRBJ2-1; D remains ambiguous. Germline V lookup: CDR1 MGHRA, CDR2 YSYEKL. The CDR3 spans 14 residues. V was trimmed by 0 bases and J by 7 bases, leaving 10 bases between them. The CDR3 loop reads CASSQDISANEQFF. As DNA, the CDR3 is TGCGCCAGCAGCCAAGACATCTCCGCAAATGAGCAGTTCTTC.

The rearrangement uses TRBV7-2 and TRBJ1-1; D gene unclear. V gave up 5 bases and J gave up 4 bases, with 11 bases separating them. The CDR3 length is 13 residues. Germline values: CDR1 SGHTA, CDR2 FQGNSA. DNA for the CDR3: TGTGCCAGCAGCCCGGGCCAGTCCACTGAAGCTTTCTTT. It codes for CASSPGQSTEAFF.

V and J are TRBV2 and TRBJ2-5; D call uncertain. The V end was cut by 6 bases, the J end by 3 bases, with 5 bases between. CDR1 and CDR2 (germline): SNHLY, FYNNEI. There are 11 residues in the CDR3. The CDR3 nucleotides read TGTGCCAGCAGAGGAGAAGAGACCCAGTACTTC. This sequence encodes CASRGEETQYF.

This chain links TRBV7-9 with TRBJ2-3; tentative D call: TRBD1 (6 bases). The V gene lost 5 bases and the J gene lost 5 bases, with 17 bases spanning the gap. The CDR3 runs 15 residues. Germline lookup yields CDR1 SEHNR and CDR2 FQNEAQ (reference sequence). DNA of the CDR3: TGTGCCAGCAGCCTATGGGACACTCTAAGAGATACGCAGTATTTT. This translates into CASSLWDTLRDTQYF.

The genes are TRBV9 and TRBJ2-3, with D perhaps given as TRBD1 or TRBD2 (5 bases each). This CDR3 has 15 amino acids. In germline, CDR1 is SGDLS, CDR2 YYNGEE. The V and J ends lost 5 bases and 3 bases respectively, with 16 bases between them. CDR3: CASSTLGDLTDTQYF. The DNA of the CDR3 is TGTGCCAGCAGTACCCTGGGGGATTTAACAGATACGCAGTATTTT.

This chain joins TRBV5-1 and TRBJ2-6; the D gene is possibly TRBD1 (5 bases). The germline V gene encodes CDR1 SGHRS and CDR2 YFSETQ. This CDR3 has 17 residues. V was trimmed by 0 bases and J by 4 bases, leaving 14 bases between them. The CDR3 is CASSLVPGLSGANVLTF. The CDR3 DNA reads as TGCGCCAGCAGCTTGGTGCCAGGGTTATCCGGGGCCAACGTCCTGACTTTC. Full variable domain (remainder filled in from reference TRBV5-1 and TRBJ2-6): KAGVTQTPRYLIKTRGQQVTLSCSPISGHRSVSWYQQTPGQGLQFLFEYFSETQRNKGNFPGRFSGRQFSNSRSEMNVSTLELGDSALYLCASSLVPGLSGANVLTFGAGSRLTVL.

CDR3 bases: TGTGCCAGCACTCTCCAAGGGAGCACAGATACGCAGTATTTT. It encodes CASTLQGSTDTQYF. The chain has TRBV7-2 and TRBJ2-3; D not certain. The V and J ends lost 7 bases and 0 bases respectively, with 11 bases between them. Germline V gene lookup returns CDR1 SGHTA and CDR2 FQGNSA. This CDR3 comprises 14 residues. Full variable domain (rest looked up from reference TRBV7-2 and TRBJ2-3): GAGVSQSPSNKVTEKGKDVELRCDPISGHTALYWYRQSLGQGLEFLIYFQGNSAPDKSGLPSDRFSAERTGGSVSTLTIQRTQQEDSAVYLCASTLQGSTDTQYFGPGTRLTVL.

The rearrangement links TRBV5-1 to TRBJ1-6, with D unresolved. V dropped 5 bases and J dropped 8 bases, with 11 bases sitting between them. The V gene's germline CDR1 is SGHRS and CDR2 YFSETQ. The CDR3 sequence is 13 residues long. The CDR3 nucleotides are TGCGCCAGCAGAACGGCATTGGATTCACCCCTCCACTTT. Translated, it gives CASRTALDSPLHF.

This chain uses TRBV4-2 with TRBJ2-2, with TRBD2 identical over 8 bases. Unmatched junction bases numbered 7, after V lost 4 bases and J lost 6 bases. CDR3 length: 15 residues. CDR1 LGHNA and CDR2 YNFKEQ come from the germline V gene. DNA for the CDR3: TGTGCCAGCAGCCGGACTAGCTATTCGGCCGGGGAGCTGTTTTTT. Encoded protein: CASSRTSYSAGELFF.

Points on this clone: The sample contains more than one DNA sequence encoding this CDR3. V gene TRBV7-9 combines with J gene TRBJ1-1, with unresolved D. Between the trimmed V and J ends, which lost 0 bases and 1 base, there was a span of 3 bases. The CDR3 is made up of 13 amino acids. Germline V lookup: CDR1 SEHNR, CDR2 FQNEAQ (reference sequence). The CDR3: CASSLAENTEAFF. CDR3 coding DNA: TGTGCCAGCAGCTTAGCCGAGAACACTGAAGCTTTCTTT. Full variable domain (missing parts from reference TRBV7-9 and TRBJ1-1): DTGVSQNPRHKITKRGQNVTFRCDPISEHNRLYWYRQTLGQGPEFLTYFQNEAQLEKSRLLSDRFSAERPKGSFSTLEIQRTEQGDSAMYLCASSLAENTEAFFGQGTRLTVV.

The gene calls are TRBV19 and TRBJ2-1, with D hard to call. Germline CDR1 reads LNHDA; CDR2 reads SQIVND (reference sequence). Trimming removed 8 bases at V and 10 bases at J, with 9 bases between. This CDR3 is built from 10 residues. CDR3 DNA: TGTGCCAGTGGCTTTAAGGAGCAGTTCTTC. This translates into CASGFKEQFF. Variable domain in full (rest from reference TRBV19 and TRBJ2-1): DGGITQSPKYLFRKEGQNVTLSCEQNLNHDAMYWYRQDPGQGLRLIYYSQIVNDFQKGDIAEGYSVSREKKESFPLTVTSAQKNPTAFYLCASGFKEQFFGPGTRLTVL.